These 2 T cell receptor beta chains share one sample of origin, sequenced in a study of cytomegalovirus exposure and HLA in healthy donors. Measured with immunoSEQ multiplex PCR; TCRdb has only the in-frame clones, and not every one. The repertoire holds over 120,000 clones, with about nine tenths as singletons. Sequencing used PBMCs. The receptors stem from a woman aged 30 to 39 in good health and CMV-seropositive.

This rearrangement joins TRBV28 to TRBJ2-1; TRBD2 matches 14 bases. The germline V gene has CDR1 MDHEN and CDR2 SYDVKM. After removal of 7 bases from V and 2 bases from J, the junction contained 7 bases not matched to a gene. The CDR3 has 17 residues. The DNA of the CDR3 is TGTGCCAGCACCGGGACTAGCGGGAGTGGGGCCTACAATGAGCAGTTCTTC. Its translation: CASTGTSGSGAYNEQFF.

This rearrangement joins TRBV5-8 to TRBJ1-2; 7 bases align to TRBD1. The CDR3 is 16 residues long. The J segment lost 1 base and the V segment lost 4 bases, leaving 10 bases of the junction unmatched. Germline V gene sequence: CDR1 SGHTS, CDR2 YDEGEE. The CDR3 here is CASSTRPTGFNYGYTF. CDR3 bases: TGTGCCAGCAGCACTCGCCCGACAGGGTTTAACTATGGCTACACCTTC.